This record concerns one TCR beta chain sequence. The J segment lost 8 bases and the V segment lost 4 bases, leaving 11 bases of the junction unmatched. This CDR3 region has 14 residues. The germline gives CDR1 DFQATT, CDR2 SNEGSKA (reference sequence). This sample was taken from a study of patients and donors after allogeneic stem cell transplantation. In TCRdb, the RT-PCR reads were re-called with MiXCR into one record per CDR3 protein. The sample has around 150,000 distinct CDR3 sequences, approximately 35% seen once; the top ten hold 50%. The sample consisted of blood, either unsorted or a sorted T cell fraction (not recorded which). This sequence originates from a human donor who was either an allogeneic HSCT recipient or a stem cell or donor lymphocyte infusion donor (not recorded which). It is not recorded whose cells these are; they may come from a transplant donor. The rearrangement joins TRBV20-1 to TRBJ2-1, with 7 bases that match TRBD2. The CDR3 protein is CSATGEGTWYEQFF. The CDR3 DNA follows: TGCAGTGCTACGGGGGAGGGGACTTGGTATGAGCAGTTCTTC.